These T cell receptor beta chains were read from a single sample in a study of blood T cell repertoires in COVID-19. Measured with immunoSEQ multiplex PCR; TCRdb has only the in-frame clones, and not every one. The repertoire has approximately 140,000 clones, approximately 83% of them found once; the top ten carry about a tenth. The sample comprised peripheral blood. The receptors stem from a man aged 35-49 years with active or convalescent COVID-19. CDR3s include the opening cysteine and the closing phenylalanine or tryptophan. D genes are given only for firm matches. Clone size is stated in some rows and not others, as once, few, many or a class when expanded.

-	TRBJ1-1	TRBV19	TRBD1	TGTGCCAGTAGCATTCAAGCGCAGGGGGCGCTTGAAGCTTTCTTT	CASSIQAQGALEAFF
-	TRBJ2-2	TRBV7-3	TRBD1	TGTGCCAGCAGCCGACAGGGGACCGGGGAGCTGTTTTTT	CASSRQGTGELFF
few	TRBJ2-5	TRBV5-4	TRBD2	TGTGCCAGCACCCTCGGAAGCGGGGGGGCTGGAGAGACCCAGTACTTC	CASTLGSGGAGETQYF
-	TRBJ2-7	TRBV6-5	-	TGTGCCAGCAGTTACTCGGGGAGACATTCATACGAGCAGTACTTC	CASSYSGRHSYEQYF
-	TRBJ1-2	TRBV5-1	-	TGCGCCAGCAGCTTGGTGGGGAGTTATGGCTACACCTTC	CASSLVGSYGYTF
-	TRBJ1-4	TRBV6-5	TRBD1	TGTGCCAGCAGTTACTCGACAGGGAAAAATGAAAAACTGTTTTTT	CASSYSTGKNEKLFF
-	TRBJ2-1	TRBV19	TRBD1	TGTGCCAGTAACCACCGGGACAGGGAAAATGAGCAGTTCTTC	CASNHRDRENEQFF
-	TRBJ1-5	TRBV4-1	-	TGCGCCAGCAGCCAAGATCACCAGGGGCATCAGCCCCAGCATTTT	CASSQDHQGHQPQHF
once	TRBJ2-7	TRBV6-5	TRBD2	TGTGCCGTAACAGAGGGGAAAAGCGGGGCCCTCGAGCAGTACTTC	CAVTEGKSGALEQYF
few	TRBJ1-2	TRBV29-1	-	TGCAGCGTTGAAGGGGGGCAGAGAACCTATGGCTACACCTTC	CSVEGGQRTYGYTF
many	TRBJ1-1	TRBV24-1	-	TGTGCCACCGGGACACCCCACACTGAAGCTTTCTTT	CATGTPHTEAFF
-	TRBJ2-7	TRBV5-6	-	TGTGCCAGCAGCCGCGACAGCTACGAGCAGTACTTC	CASSRDSYEQYF
-	TRBJ1-6	TRBV2	-	TGTGCCACAACGCAGTACGGCAGGAATTCACCCCTCCACTTT	CATTQYGRNSPLHF
few	TRBJ2-7	TRBV5-6	-	TGTGCCAGCAGCTTGGGCGGATTTTACGAGCAGTACTTC	CASSLGGFYEQYF
-	TRBJ1-1	TRBV19	-	TGTGCCAGTAGTATGGTCGGCGGGCCCAACACTGAAGCTTTCTTT	CASSMVGGPNTEAFF
-	TRBJ2-5	TRBV2	TRBD2	TGTGCCAGCAGTGAGGGACTACAAGAGACCCAGTACTTC	CASSEGLQETQYF
-	TRBJ1-5	TRBV18	-	TGTGCCAGCTCACCTTTCCCGAGCCAGCCCCAGCATTTT	CASSPFPSQPQHF
-	TRBJ1-2	TRBV6-5	-	TGTGCCAGCAGTTACTCGTGCAGGGGCGAGAATGGCTACACCTTC	CASSYSCRGENGYTF
-	TRBJ2-3	TRBV9	-	TGTGCCAGCAGCCCAGGAGGGAGCACAGATACGCAGTATTTT	CASSPGGSTDTQYF
-	TRBJ2-5	TRBV4-1	TRBD1	TGCGCCAGCAGCCAAGATCGTGGGACAGGGATTCAAGAGACCCAGTACTTC	CASSQDRGTGIQETQYF
-	TRBJ1-5	TRBV27	-	TGTGCCAGCAGGGCCGGAGGGGTCGGCAATCAGCCCCAGCATTTT	CASRAGGVGNQPQHF
-	TRBJ2-2	TRBV14	TRBD1	TGTGCCAGCAGCCGTGGACAGGGGGCCGGGGAGCTGTTTTTT	CASSRGQGAGELFF
-	TRBJ1-2	TRBV3-1/TRBV3-2	TRBD1	TGTGCCAGCAGCCGGTTCCGGGACAGGGTATCGAACTATGGCTACACCTTC	CASSRFRDRVSNYGYTF
-	TRBJ2-3	TRBV10-2	-	TGCGCCAGCAGGGCCACTAGAGATACGCAGTATTTT	CASRATRDTQYF
few	TRBJ2-2	TRBV2	-	TGTGCCAGCAGTGTTAGGGAGACGGACACCGGGGAGCTGTTTTTT	CASSVRETDTGELFF
-	TRBJ2-3	TRBV10-3	TRBD2	TGTGCCATCAGGGGACTAGGGAGCACAGATACGCAGTATTTT	CAIRGLGSTDTQYF
-	TRBJ1-2	TRBV19	-	TGTGCCAGTGGCCGCATTTCAGTTGGGCAGACCTATGGCTACACCTTC	CASGRISVGQTYGYTF
-	TRBJ2-5	TRBV7-9	TRBD2	TGTGCCAGCAGCCTCCTCGGGGGGGATAAACAAGAGACCCAGTACTTC	CASSLLGGDKQETQYF